A single sample gave rise to the 27 T cell receptor beta chains below, sequenced in a study of blood T cell repertoires in COVID-19. The table came from immunoSEQ multiplex PCR; TCRdb's copy has only in-frame clones and leaves some out. The table includes more than 400,000 clones, 75% to 90% detected once. The sequencing sample was made of PBMCs or T cells enriched from blood (not recorded which). Receptor source: a woman younger than 30 who had recovered from COVID-19.

The chain couples TRBV5-1 to TRBJ1-2; 7 positions match TRBD1. CDR1 is SGHRS and CDR2 is YFSETQ in the germline V gene. The CDR3 runs 13 residues. The trim removed 3 bases at V and 6 bases at J, leaving 5 bases unmatched. CDR3 residues: CASSSLQGNGYTF. The CDR3 DNA reads TGCGCCAGCAGCTCCCTACAGGGGAATGGCTACACCTTC.

J is TRBJ1-2 and V is TRBV28; 10 bases map to TRBD1. This CDR3 has 15 amino acids. The V gene's germline CDR1 is MDHEN and CDR2 SYDVKM. The J segment lost 2 bases and the V segment lost 6 bases, leaving 6 bases of the junction unmatched. Here the CDR3 DNA reads TGTGCCAGCAGACAGACGGGACAGGGGAACTATGGCTACACCTTC. Translating gives CASRQTGQGNYGYTF.

This clone showed up just a few times. The genes are TRBV5-1 and TRBJ2-2, with D possibly matching TRBD2 (5 bases). Trimming stripped 3 bases from V and 6 bases from J, with 15 bases between. This CDR3 has 15 amino acids. Germline V lookup: CDR1 SGHRS, CDR2 YFSETQ. CDR3 amino acids: CASSSPRRSAGELFF. Written as DNA, the CDR3 is TGCGCCAGCAGCTCTCCGCGGAGGTCGGCCGGGGAGCTGTTTTTT.

The J gene is TRBJ1-2, the V gene TRBV21-1. TRBV21-1 is reported as a pseudogene. The CDR3 runs 17 residues. The CDR3 nucleotides read TGTGCCAGCAGCCCGGGGGAAGGGGCTCGGAGGTCCTATAGCTACACCTTC. Translated: CASSPGEGARRSYSYTF.

The table lists this clone with a few counts. The chain is built from TRBV27 and TRBJ1-1, with TRBD1 as a possible D gene (6 bases). V was clipped by 2 bases and J by 2 bases, with 12 bases between them. The CDR3 loop spans 15 amino acids. Germline V gene sequence: CDR1 MNHEY, CDR2 SMNVEV (reference sequence). The CDR3 sequence is CASSLRTAINTEAFF. The CDR3 bases are TGTGCCAGCAGTTTAAGGACAGCAATAAACACTGAAGCTTTCTTT.

The CDR3 bases are TGCGCCAGCAGCTTTGACAGGGGTCGGGGGATCACCTACGAGCAGTACTTC. It translates to CASSFDRGRGITYEQYF. J is TRBJ2-7 and V is TRBV5-1; 8 nucleotides agree with TRBD1. Germline-derived CDR1 and CDR2 are SGHRS and YFSETQ. The length of the CDR3 is 17 residues. Germline trimming cut 2 bases from V and 2 bases from J; bases unmatched to any gene: 12. Drawing the rest from reference TRBV5-1 and TRBJ2-7, the complete variable domain is KAGVTQTPRYLIKTRGQQVTLSCSPISGHRSVSWYQQTPGQGLQFLFEYFSETQRNKGNFPGRFSGRQFSNSRSEMNVSTLELGDSALYLCASSFDRGRGITYEQYFGPGTRLTVT.

Written as DNA, the CDR3 is TGTGCCAGCAGCCTTTGGGATATCAGGACAGGGAACAGCGAGCAGTACTTC. It encodes CASSLWDIRTGNSEQYF. The rearrangement joins TRBV5-5 to TRBJ2-7; 8 bases map to TRBD1. This CDR3 is 17 amino acids long. Per germline, CDR1 SGHKS and CDR2 YYEKEE (reference sequence). V lost 4 bases to trimming and J lost 6 bases; unmatched junction nucleotides: 18. Filled out from reference TRBV5-5 and TRBJ2-7, the complete variable domain reads DAGVTQSPTHLIKTRGQQVTLRCSPISGHKSVSWYQQVLGQGPQFIFQYYEKEERGRGNFPDRFSARQFPNYSSELNVNALLLGDSALYLCASSLWDIRTGNSEQYFGPGTRLTVT.

The chain links TRBV5-3 to TRBJ2-7; tentatively, D is TRBD1 (6 bases). TRBV5-3 is recorded as an ORF, its role being uncertain. The CDR3 contains 18 residues. The germline V and J ends were trimmed by 0 bases and 6 bases, with 25 bases remaining between them. The CDR3 DNA follows: TGTGCCAGAAGCTTGGGAAAATTGGTCGAAGGGGGATTCCGCGAGCAGTACTTC. Residues: CARSLGKLVEGGFREQYF.

This sequence joins TRBV7-6 and TRBJ1-4, with no clear D. Trimming stripped 2 bases from V and 6 bases from J, with 16 bases between. The CDR3 runs to 16 residues. Looked up from germline, CDR1 is SGHVS and CDR2 is FNYEAQ. The CDR3 sequence is CASSLRRWTEDEKLFF. CDR3 in DNA: TGTGCCAGCAGCTTAAGGCGGTGGACTGAAGATGAAAAACTGTTTTTT.

This clone was seen once. The gene calls are TRBV5-1 and TRBJ1-4; possibly TRBD1 for D (5 bases). Looked up from germline, CDR1 is SGHRS and CDR2 is YFSETQ. The CDR3 length is 16 residues. The V and J ends lost 0 bases and 0 bases respectively, with 9 bases between them. The CDR3: CASSLGGGATNEKLFF. The CDR3 DNA reads as TGCGCCAGCAGCTTGGGGGGCGGAGCAACTAATGAAAAACTGTTTTTT.

CDR3 DNA: TGTGCCACCTGCGACACTGCGGGCACCGGGGAGCTGTTTTTT. This gives the protein CATCDTAGTGELFF. The chain couples TRBV28 to TRBJ2-2; TRBD2 is a possible D gene (5 bases). The CDR3 length is 14 residues. CDR1 is MDHEN, CDR2 SYDVKM, per germline. The V gene lost 10 bases and the J gene lost 4 bases, with 16 bases spanning the gap.

CDR3 in DNA: TGTGCCAGCAGCTTTTCTCACAGGGGAGTGAAAGATACGCAGTATTTT. Encoded protein: CASSFSHRGVKDTQYF. V gene TRBV6-2 or TRBV6-3 combines with J gene TRBJ2-3, with 7 bases that match TRBD1. The CDR3 loop spans 16 amino acids. Per germline, CDR1 MNHEY and CDR2 SVGEGT. V lost 6 bases to trimming and J lost 5 bases; unmatched junction nucleotides: 14.

The chain uses TRBV19 and TRBJ2-1; 12 bases align to TRBD2. V lost 7 bases, J lost 7 bases, and 5 bases stayed unmatched. The V gene's germline CDR1 is LNHDA and CDR2 SQIVND (reference sequence). The CDR3 sequence is 14 residues long. For the CDR3, the DNA is TGTGCCAGTAAACTAGCGGGGGGCACGAATGAGCAGTTCTTC. It specifies CASKLAGGTNEQFF.

The CDR3 loop reads CASSSLPGNEQFF. The CDR3 nucleotides read TGCGCCAGCAGCTCACTTCCGGGAAATGAGCAGTTCTTC. The rearrangement uses TRBV5-1 and TRBJ2-1; a possible D gene is TRBD2 (5 bases). The CDR3 is 13 amino acids. From germline, CDR1 is SGHRS and CDR2 YFSETQ. V lost 3 bases, J lost 7 bases, and 11 bases lay in between.

The rearrangement uses TRBV9 and TRBJ1-2; D perhaps matches TRBD1 (5 bases). This CDR3 comprises 15 residues. Germline V gene lookup returns CDR1 SGDLS and CDR2 YYNGEE. V dropped 0 bases and J dropped 5 bases, with 14 bases sitting between them. DNA for the CDR3: TGTGCCAGCAGCGTAGGGGGCGCGGATCTATATGGCTACACCTTC. It translates to CASSVGGADLYGYTF.

This chain connects TRBV19 to TRBJ1-1; a possible D gene is TRBD1 (5 bases). Germline CDR1 reads LNHDA; CDR2 reads SQIVND (reference sequence). V lost 5 bases and J 3 bases, leaving 19 bases between the germline ends. The CDR3 covers 16 residues. The CDR3 region has the DNA TGTGCCAGTAGTTCCCGGCAGGGTAAAAGGTACACTGAAGCTTTCTTT. It encodes CASSSRQGKRYTEAFF. Based on the CDR3 plus reference TRBV19 and TRBJ1-1, the full variable domain is DGGITQSPKYLFRKEGQNVTLSCEQNLNHDAMYWYRQDPGQGLRLIYYSQIVNDFQKGDIAEGYSVSREKKESFPLTVTSAQKNPTAFYLCASSSRQGKRYTEAFFGQGTRLTVV.

This chain connects TRBV4-1 to TRBJ2-1; 12 nucleotides match TRBD2. Per germline, CDR1 MGHRA and CDR2 YSYEKL. The CDR3 contains 14 residues. V lost 5 bases, J lost 7 bases, and 3 bases stayed unmatched. The CDR3 here is CASSSSGGENEQFF. CDR3 nucleotides: TGCGCCAGCAGCTCTAGCGGGGGGGAGAATGAGCAGTTCTTC.

As concerns this clone: Other DNA sequences in this sample translate to the same CDR3. The chain combines TRBV12-3 or TRBV12-4 with TRBJ1-1; the D is unclear. The CDR3 is 13 residues long. The V and J ends lost 3 bases and 1 base respectively, with 6 bases between them. CDR3 in amino acids: CASSLTRNTEAFF. The CDR3 nucleotides read TGTGCCAGCAGTTTGACACGGAACACTGAAGCTTTCTTT.

Remarks on this clone: Other DNA sequences in this sample translate to the same CDR3. The rearrangement links TRBV6-5 to TRBJ2-3; the match to TRBD2 covers 9 bases. Trimming took 4 bases from V and 1 from J; bases not matched to a gene: 0. The germline gives CDR1 MNHEY, CDR2 SVGAGI. The CDR3 runs 14 residues. In DNA, the CDR3 is TGTGCCAGCAGTTCTAGCGGGGGCACAGATACGCAGTATTTT. Protein product: CASSSSGGTDTQYF.

This clone showed up just once. The chain recombines TRBV10-3 with TRBJ2-7; TRBD2 matches at 9 bases. After removal of 0 bases from V and 4 bases from J, the junction contained 4 bases not matched to a gene. The CDR3 spans 15 residues. Germline CDR1 reads ENHRY; CDR2 reads SYGVKD. The DNA for the CDR3 is TGTGCCATCAGTGAGTCCGTAGCGGGGGAGTACGAGCAGTACTTC. Protein: CAISESVAGEYEQYF.

The J gene is TRBJ1-1, the V gene TRBV18; D gene ambiguous. V was shortened by 3 bases and J by 6 bases, with 23 bases between the two germline ends. Germline CDR1 is KGHSH and CDR2 is LQKENI. The CDR3 consists of 17 residues. CDR3 loop: CASSPNLVEGKGAEAFF. The CDR3 DNA follows: TGTGCCAGCTCACCGAACCTGGTGGAGGGAAAGGGCGCTGAAGCTTTCTTT.

This clone has more than one count but fewer than ten. This chain uses TRBV30 with TRBJ1-6, with D perhaps TRBD1 (5 bases). The CDR3 has 14 residues. V lost 7 bases and J lost 5, with 15 bases in between. Germline loops: CDR1 GTSNPN, CDR2 SVGIG (reference sequence). The DNA for the CDR3 is TGTGCCTTCCGGGGGGGGGTCAATAATTCACCCCTCCACTTT. Its protein product is CAFRGGVNNSPLHF.

This clone was recorded a few times. This chain links TRBV5-8 with TRBJ2-7; 7 bases map to TRBD2. CDR1 and CDR2 from the germline V gene are SGHTS and YDEGEE. Losses at the gene ends were 4 bases for V and 2 bases for J; bases not matched to a gene: 9. The CDR3 spans 15 residues. CDR3 nucleotides: TGTGCCAGCAGCCCGGAACCGGGGGGTCCCTACGAGCAGTACTTC. It encodes CASSPEPGGPYEQYF.

V is TRBV5-1 and J is TRBJ2-3; tentative D call: TRBD2 (5 bases). Trimming cost V 3 bases and J 0 bases, with 11 bases left between them. The CDR3 covers 15 residues. Germline V gene data show CDR1 as SGHRS and CDR2 as YFSETQ. The CDR3 DNA reads TGCGCCAGCAGCTACTGGACTTCTAGCACAGATACGCAGTATTTT. It specifies CASSYWTSSTDTQYF.

CDR3 nucleotides: TGTGCCAGCAGCCAAGGACAGGGGGCGAACACTGAAGCTTTCTTT. Amino acid sequence: CASSQGQGANTEAFF. The chain uses TRBV3-1 (or the pseudogene TRBV3-2) and TRBJ1-1; 10 positions agree with TRBD1. CDR3 length equals 15 residues. Germline V gene data show CDR1 as LGHDT and CDR2 as YNNKEL (reference sequence). Unmatched junction bases numbered 0, after V lost 1 base and J lost 1 base.

The rearrangement joins TRBV6-1 to TRBJ2-1, with 11 bases aligning to TRBD2. J gave up 15 bases and V 3 bases, and 10 bases lay outside the gene matches. CDR1 is MNHNS and CDR2 is SASEGT in the germline V gene. This CDR3 is built from 14 residues. The CDR3 loop reads CASSDTGLAEGGFF. The CDR3 nucleotides read TGTGCCAGCAGTGACACGGGACTAGCGGAGGGTGGGTTCTTC.

V and J are TRBV7-2 and TRBJ2-3; perhaps TRBD1 as D (5 bases). The CDR3 loop spans 14 amino acids. The V gene's germline CDR1 is SGHTA and CDR2 FQGNSA. The V and J ends lost 5 bases and 4 bases respectively, with 13 bases between them. The CDR3 here is CASSPQLGPDTQYF. CDR3 bases: TGTGCCAGCAGCCCGCAGCTGGGGCCAGATACGCAGTATTTT.